The clone carrying this T cell receptor (beta chain) turned up a few times. What it recognizes is unknown. 60 Vbeta and 13 Jbeta primers were used in PCR. Sequencing used immunoSEQ multiplex PCR; TCRdb keeps in-frame clones, though not all of them. The data contain some 170,000 clones, roughly a tenth of them singletons. The sample comes from a study of cytomegalovirus exposure and HLA in healthy donors. Broader study findings: 164 TCR beta chains were listed as cytomegalovirus-associated.

The receptor comes from a woman in her 30s in good health and CMV-seropositive. Sequencing used PBMCs.

The CDR3 DNA sequence: TGCGCCAGCAGCCAAGAAATGGCGGTCTATAGCAATCAGCCCCAGCATTTT. Amino acids: CASSQEMAVYSNQPQHF. The chain links TRBV4-1 to TRBJ1-5; D not resolved. V was trimmed by 0 bases and J by 0 bases, leaving 12 bases between them. Germline lookup yields CDR1 MGHRA and CDR2 YSYEKL. The CDR3 runs to 17 residues.